Listed here is a single T cell receptor (beta chain). Its antigen remains unknown. As for treatment: approximately 11-day PBMC culture with coronavirus spike peptide pools or control peptides (ViraFEST assay). This CDR3 spans 15 amino acids. V lost 2 bases, J lost 1 base, and 11 bases lay in between. The germline CDR1 and CDR2 sequences are SNHLY and FYNNEI. The data derive from a study of vaccination and CD4 T cells after COVID-19. Sequence data for DNA of cultured CD4+ T cells were generated by the Oncomine TCR Beta short-read assay. TCRdb re-called the PCR reads through MiXCR, storing one row per CDR3 protein. The sample lists around 20,000 distinct CDR3 sequences; roughly 45% were seen once.

This receptor was taken from a human donor who had recovered from COVID-19. The chain combines TRBV2 with TRBJ1-1; tentatively, D is TRBD1 (5 bases). The material sequenced was CD4+ T cells from blood, cultured in vitro. The CDR3 is CASSEQGYKNTEAFF. The CDR3, as DNA: TGTGCCAGCAGTGAACAGGGATATAAGAACACTGAAGCTTTCTTT.